The present TCR beta chain was sequenced within a study of shared clonotypes between healthy human individuals (dated by TCRdb to between 2020 and 2021). With respect to the entire study: A couple of women and a few men aged 18 to 49 years were included in the cohort. Per donor, leukapheresis produced somewhere between about 0.9 and 9.5 billion PBMCs. Different laboratories and diverse techniques were used to prepare libraries and sequence TCR repertoires, to increase sequencing depth and limit assay-specific biases. For each donor, CD4 naive and CD4 memory were each given three plates, CD8 naive was given two plates, and CD8 memory was given one plate. Blood TCR repertoires of about 5 healthy adults were deeply sequenced to estimate repertoire size and the extent of clonotype sharing between individuals.

Healthy HIV-negative adults with no recently reported acute infections or vaccinations were included as donors. Only Caucasian adults living in Nashville, Tennessee, USA were represented among the donors. CD4+ T cells were enriched by magnetic negative selection; naive cells were then positively selected on CD45RA, and the negative fraction formed the memory subset. Blood was collected by leukapheresis, and PBMCs were isolated by Ficoll-Histopaque density gradient centrifugation and then cryopreserved in liquid nitrogen vapor phase. Analytical flow cytometry was used to check the purity and quantity of every magnetically sorted T cell population. From each sorted fraction, genomic DNA was isolated and quantified by UV absorbance on a Nanodrop 2000c. Results and caveats for the whole study, not just this receptor: Because the study included only a small number of donors, the genetic and exposure-history diversity represented was limited. Larger estimated clonotype richness was generally found for naive subsets than for memory subsets. Pairwise subsampling indicated that sequencing depth was expected to affect the degree of clonotype sharing among donors. Sampling was restricted to blood, and TCR repertoires in tissue are likely to differ from TCR repertoires in blood. Compared with non-shared clonotypes, the clonotypes found in all four sorted-subset donors had higher generation probabilities. Approximately 5% of naive CD4, around 3.5% of naive CD8, roughly 2.5% of memory CD4, and more than 0.35% of memory CD8 clonotypes were shared across several donors. Incomplete sequencing was indicated by rarefaction of sorted-subset datasets, despite the large sequencing depth.

Using the deep immunoSEQ assay, TCR CDR3 regions were amplified from genomic DNA by multiplex PCR. For each cell subset, the extracted genomic DNA was distributed evenly across all wells of several immunoSEQ 96-well plates, and each plate served as one replicate. For sorted subsets, each replicate PCR was loaded with about 0.2 ug genomic DNA, equivalent to some 27,000 T cell genomes. Purified libraries were quantified with a Qubit 3.0 fluorometer, sized on a Bioanalyzer 2100, and re-quantified with the KAPA Library Quantification kit. Each immunoSEQ 96-well plate was sequenced on its own single-read 150-cycle Illumina NextSeq 550 flow cell. Concerning the study's data processing: Because only junctional sequences without quality scores were contained in the immunoSEQ output, filtering matching that applied to full-length reads could not be performed. Sequences were annotated with PyIR, a Python wrapper for IgBLAST v1.9, using IMGT germline references to assign V/J genes and CDR3. Reads were removed for weak V/J assignments (E-value above 1e-6), missing CDR3, stop codons, out-of-frame junctions, or ambiguous translated residues. A V3J clonotype was defined by an identical inferred V gene, J gene, and CDR3 amino acid sequence. The percentage overlap between two repertoires was calculated by dividing the number of shared unique clonotypes by the size of the smaller repertoire. Three approaches were used to assess repertoire richness: RTK rarefaction, the Chao1 estimator, and Recon v2.1 estimates of unobserved clonotypes. OLGA was used to compute generation probabilities for all TCRbeta clonotypes that the gDNA method yielded from a handful of donors. In TCRdb, the immuneACCESS table is reduced to in-frame sequences with V and J assigned. These tables do not hold every clone; where another copy was compared, an unresolved V gene accounts for under half, and the others remain unexplained. Clone size and V and J calls were adopted from that table, with D and trimming inferred from the DNA. The sample table holds a few million clones, of which 85% to 95% were seen once. 0.39% of the sample is taken by the ten largest.

Comment on this clone: Its antigen target is currently unknown. Within one base of it there is no much larger clone, and no base qualities were kept.

The V and J ends are trimmed by 3 bases and 0 bases, leaving 11 bases between them. CDR1 and CDR2, per the germline V gene, are SGHRS and YFSETQ. The CDR3 holds 15 amino acids from the cysteine to the phenylalanine. Left in the record is the CDR3 DNA by itself, 45 bases read in frame from the first base. The rearrangement joined TRBV5-1 to TRBJ2-3, with the identity of the D gene unclear. This receptor was identified in a man between 18 and 35 years old in good health. Some clones in this sample may be carry-over from other donors' samples. Input material: naive CD4+ T cells from PBMCs. The sample's cell subset or site label, in plain terms: CD45RA+ positively selected. Here the CDR3 is given as CASSSQIPSTDTQYF. The DNA sequence follows: TGCGCCAGCAGCTCCCAAATACCCAGCACAGATACGCAGTATTTT.